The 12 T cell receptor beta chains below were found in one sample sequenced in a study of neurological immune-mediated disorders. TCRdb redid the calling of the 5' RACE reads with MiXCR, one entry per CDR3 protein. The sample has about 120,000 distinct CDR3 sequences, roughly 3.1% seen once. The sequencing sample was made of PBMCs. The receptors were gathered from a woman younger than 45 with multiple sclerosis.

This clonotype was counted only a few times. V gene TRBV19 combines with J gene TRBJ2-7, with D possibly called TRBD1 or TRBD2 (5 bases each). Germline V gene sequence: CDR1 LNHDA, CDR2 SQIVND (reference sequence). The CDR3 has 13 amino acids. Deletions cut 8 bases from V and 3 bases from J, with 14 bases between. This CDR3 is CASGGKGNYEQYF. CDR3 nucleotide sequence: TGTGCCAGTGGGGGAAAGGGAAACTACGAGCAGTACTTC. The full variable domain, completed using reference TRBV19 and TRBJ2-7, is DGGITQSPKYLFRKEGQNVTLSCEQNLNHDAMYWYRQDPGQGLRLIYYSQIVNDFQKGDIAEGYSVSREKKESFPLTVTSAQKNPTAFYLCASGGKGNYEQYFGPGTRLTVT.

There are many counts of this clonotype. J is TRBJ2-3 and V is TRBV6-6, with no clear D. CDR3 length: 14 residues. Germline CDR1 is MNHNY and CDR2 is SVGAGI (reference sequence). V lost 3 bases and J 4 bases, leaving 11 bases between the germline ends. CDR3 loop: CASSYSGRADTQYF. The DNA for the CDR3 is TGTGCCAGCAGTTATTCTGGTCGGGCAGATACGCAGTATTTT.

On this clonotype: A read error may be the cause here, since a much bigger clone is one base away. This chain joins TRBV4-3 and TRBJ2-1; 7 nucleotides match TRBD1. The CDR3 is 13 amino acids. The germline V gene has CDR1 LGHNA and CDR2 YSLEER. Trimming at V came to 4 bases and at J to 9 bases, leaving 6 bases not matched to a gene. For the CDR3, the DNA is TGCGCCAGCAGCCTCGACAGGGTTTCTGAGCAGTTCTTC. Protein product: CASSLDRVSEQFF.

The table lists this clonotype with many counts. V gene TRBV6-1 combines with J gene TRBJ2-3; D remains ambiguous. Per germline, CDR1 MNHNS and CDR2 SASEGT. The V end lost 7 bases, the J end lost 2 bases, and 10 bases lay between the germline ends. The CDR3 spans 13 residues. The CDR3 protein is CASNTLNTDTQYF. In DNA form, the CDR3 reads TGTGCCAGCAACACTCTAAACACAGATACGCAGTATTTT.

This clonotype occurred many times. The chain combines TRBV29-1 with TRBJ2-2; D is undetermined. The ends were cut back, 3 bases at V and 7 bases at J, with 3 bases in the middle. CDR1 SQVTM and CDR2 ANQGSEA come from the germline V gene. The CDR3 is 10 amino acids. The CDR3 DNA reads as TGCAGCGTTGATAACGGGGAGCTGTTTTTT. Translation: CSVDNGELFF.

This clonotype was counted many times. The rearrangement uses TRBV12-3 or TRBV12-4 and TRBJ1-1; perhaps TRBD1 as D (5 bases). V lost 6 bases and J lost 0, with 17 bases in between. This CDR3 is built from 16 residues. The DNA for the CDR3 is TGTGCCAGCAGGGGGACGGAGGTTCCCTTGAACACTGAAGCTTTCTTT. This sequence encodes CASRGTEVPLNTEAFF.

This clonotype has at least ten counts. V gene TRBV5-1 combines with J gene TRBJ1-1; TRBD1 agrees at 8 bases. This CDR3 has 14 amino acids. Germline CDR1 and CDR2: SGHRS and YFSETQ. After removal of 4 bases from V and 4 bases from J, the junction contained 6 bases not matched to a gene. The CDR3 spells CASSKNTGGTEAFF. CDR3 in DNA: TGCGCCAGCAGCAAAAATACAGGGGGCACTGAAGCTTTCTTT.

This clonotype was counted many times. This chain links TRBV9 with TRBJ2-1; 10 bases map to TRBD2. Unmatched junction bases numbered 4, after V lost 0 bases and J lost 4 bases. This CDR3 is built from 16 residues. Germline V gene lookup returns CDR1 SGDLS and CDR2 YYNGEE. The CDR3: CASSVDGLAAYNEQFF. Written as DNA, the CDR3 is TGTGCCAGCAGCGTAGATGGACTAGCGGCGTACAATGAGCAGTTCTTC.

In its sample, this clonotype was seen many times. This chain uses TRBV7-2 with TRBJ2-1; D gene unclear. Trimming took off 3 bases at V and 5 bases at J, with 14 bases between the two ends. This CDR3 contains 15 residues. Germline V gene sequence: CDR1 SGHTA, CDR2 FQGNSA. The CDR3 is CASSFGFFSHNEQFF. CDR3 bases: TGTGCCAGCAGCTTTGGATTTTTTAGCCACAATGAGCAGTTCTTC.

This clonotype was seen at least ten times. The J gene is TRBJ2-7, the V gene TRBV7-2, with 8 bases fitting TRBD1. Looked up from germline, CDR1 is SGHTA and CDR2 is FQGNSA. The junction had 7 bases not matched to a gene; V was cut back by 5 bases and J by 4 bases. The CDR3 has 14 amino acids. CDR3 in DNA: TGTGCCAGCAGCATCAGTACAGGGGGGTACGAGCAGTACTTC. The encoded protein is CASSISTGGYEQYF.

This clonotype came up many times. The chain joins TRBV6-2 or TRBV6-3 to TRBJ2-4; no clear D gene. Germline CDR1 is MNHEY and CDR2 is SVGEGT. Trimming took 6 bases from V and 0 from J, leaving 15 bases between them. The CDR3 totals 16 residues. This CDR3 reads CASSTLADLAKNIQYF. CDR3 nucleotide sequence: TGTGCCAGCAGCACCCTTGCGGACCTAGCCAAAAACATTCAGTACTTC.

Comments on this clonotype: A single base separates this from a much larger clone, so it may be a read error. The CDR3 sequence: CGASPGGGREQYF. The CDR3 DNA sequence: TGCGGTGCTAGCCCAGGGGGTGGTAGGGAGCAGTACTTC. This chain connects TRBV20-1 to TRBJ2-7, with 7 bases fitting TRBD1. The germline gives CDR1 DFQATT, CDR2 SNEGSKA (reference sequence). This CDR3 is built from 13 residues.